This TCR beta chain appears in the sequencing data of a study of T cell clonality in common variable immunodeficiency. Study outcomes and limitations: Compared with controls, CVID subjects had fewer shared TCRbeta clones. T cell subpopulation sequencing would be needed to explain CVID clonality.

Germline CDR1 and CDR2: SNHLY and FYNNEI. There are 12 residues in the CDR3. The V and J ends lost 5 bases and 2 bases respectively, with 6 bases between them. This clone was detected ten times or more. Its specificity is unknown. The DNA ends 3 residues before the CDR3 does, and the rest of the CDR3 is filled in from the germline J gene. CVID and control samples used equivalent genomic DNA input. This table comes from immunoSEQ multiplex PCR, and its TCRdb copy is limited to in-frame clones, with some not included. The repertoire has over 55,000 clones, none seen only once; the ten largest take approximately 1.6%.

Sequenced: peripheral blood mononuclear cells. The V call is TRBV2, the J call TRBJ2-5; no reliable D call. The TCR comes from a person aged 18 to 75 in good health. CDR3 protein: CASSFMQETQYF. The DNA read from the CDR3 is TGTGCCAGCAGTTTTATGCAAGAGACC.